The 26 T cell receptor beta chains reported below all come from one sample, sequenced in a study of beta chain features in type 1 diabetes. The isolated RNA, all of it, was reverse transcribed, so expressed TCRB transcripts were what got sequenced. Clones were sequenced by immunoSEQ multiplex PCR, and TCRdb holds only the in-frame ones, with some missing. This sample has fewer than 400,000 clones, with 7% to 9% found just once. Material: central memory CD4+ T cells from blood. These receptors all come from a woman under 30 in good health.

V and J are TRBV4-2 and TRBJ2-7, with 10 bases aligning to TRBD1. This CDR3 has 16 amino acids. Germline V CDR1 and CDR2: LGHNA, YNFKEQ. The junction had 5 bases not matched to a gene; V was cut back by 0 bases and J by 3 bases. In nucleotides, the CDR3 is TGTGCCAGCAGCCAAGATTTGGGACAGGGGTTCTACGAGCAGTACTTC. Translating it yields CASSQDLGQGFYEQYF.

The J gene is TRBJ2-7, the V gene TRBV18; the D is unclear. The CDR3 extends over 14 amino acids. In germline, CDR1 is KGHSH, CDR2 LQKENI. The V gene lost 3 bases and the J gene lost 3 bases, with 12 bases spanning the gap. The CDR3 DNA reads as TGTGCCAGCTCACCCGTGGAATTTTTCTACGAGCAGTACTTC. This gives the protein CASSPVEFFYEQYF.

This chain's CDR3 is CASRAGGVKGKNIQYF. The CDR3 DNA reads TGTGCCAGCAGAGCTGGCGGGGTAAAGGGCAAAAACATTCAGTACTTC. This chain connects TRBV28 to TRBJ2-4; possibly TRBD2 for D (6 bases). Germline loops: CDR1 MDHEN, CDR2 SYDVKM. V gave up 6 bases and J gave up 3 bases, with 18 bases separating them. CDR3 length equals 16 residues.

The chain links TRBV5-1 to TRBJ2-3; 7 bases match TRBD1. Germline V gene sequence: CDR1 SGHRS, CDR2 YFSETQ. After removal of 3 bases from V and 6 bases from J, the junction contained 10 bases not matched to a gene. The CDR3 has 15 residues. DNA for the CDR3: TGCGCCAGCAGCTATGGGACAGCTACTCTGGATACGCAGTATTTT. Translating it yields CASSYGTATLDTQYF.

This clone was seen ten or more times. Distinct nucleotide sequences in the sample also encode this CDR3. The rearrangement links TRBV20-1 to TRBJ2-5; D uncertain. V was pared by 6 bases and J by 5 bases, with 10 bases between. This CDR3 has 11 residues. The germline V gene encodes CDR1 DFQATT and CDR2 SNEGSKA (reference sequence). This chain's CDR3 is CSAPLRETQYF. CDR3 bases: TGCAGTGCCCCGCTTAGGGAGACCCAGTACTTC.

This clone occurred a few times. The sample has other DNA sequences that encode this CDR3 too. The J gene is TRBJ2-3, the V gene TRBV29-1; 8 nucleotides match TRBD1. The CDR3 is 13 amino acids. V trimming: 3 bases; J trimming: 2 bases; junction bases outside the gene matches: 1. Germline V lookup: CDR1 SQVTM, CDR2 ANQGSEA. Written as DNA, the CDR3 is TGCAGCGTTGACAGGGGGCTCACAGATACGCAGTATTTT. It encodes CSVDRGLTDTQYF.

This clone was detected only a few times. The V and J genes are TRBV11-2 and TRBJ1-1, with D tentatively TRBD1 (5 bases). Germline CDR1 reads SGHAT; CDR2 reads FQNNGV. V lost 1 base and J lost 10, with 10 bases in between. This CDR3 region has 12 residues. The CDR3 DNA reads TGTGCCAGCAGCTTAGCAGGGCGGGGAGCTTTCTTT. It is translated as CASSLAGRGAFF.

The chain combines TRBV28 with TRBJ1-5; D gene uncertain. V lost 10 bases to trimming and J lost 2 bases, with 15 bases between them. Germline assignment: CDR1 MDHEN and CDR2 SYDVKM. This CDR3 has 14 amino acids. CDR3 sequence reads: CATTHARGNQPQHF. The CDR3 coding sequence is TGTGCCACCACCCACGCGCGGGGCAATCAGCCCCAGCATTTT. The entire variable domain, with the rest obtained from reference TRBV28 and TRBJ1-5, is as follows: DVKVTQSSRYLVKRTGEKVFLECVQDMDHENMFWYRQDPGLGLRLIYFSYDVKMKEKGDIPEGYSVSREKKERFSLILESASTNQTSMYLCATTHARGNQPQHFGDGTRLSIL.

The chain couples TRBV9 to TRBJ2-3, with 8 positions matching TRBD2. The CDR3 is 16 amino acids. CDR1 is SGDLS and CDR2 is YYNGEE in the germline V gene. V trimming: 4 bases; J trimming: 6 bases; junction bases outside the gene matches: 13. The CDR3 protein is CASSPEGAGGTDTQYF. Here the CDR3 DNA reads TGTGCCAGCAGCCCGGAAGGTGCGGGAGGTACGGATACGCAGTATTTT.

J is TRBJ2-7 and V is TRBV4-3; D is unclear. Per germline, CDR1 LGHNA and CDR2 YSLEER. Trimming removed 0 bases from V and 6 bases from J, with 15 bases in between. The CDR3 runs 15 residues. This chain's CDR3 is CASSQDLQRSAEQYF. As DNA, the CDR3 is TGCGCCAGCAGCCAAGATCTACAGCGCTCGGCCGAGCAGTACTTC.

The genes are TRBV13 and TRBJ2-5; 8 bases are shared with TRBD2. The CDR3 has 17 residues. Germline CDR1 and CDR2: PRHDT and FYEKMQ (reference sequence). V was pared by 2 bases and J by 5 bases, with 13 bases of the junction left unmatched. CDR3: CASSLSVSGNRWETQYF. Here the CDR3 DNA reads TGTGCCAGCAGCTTAAGTGTTAGCGGGAATCGTTGGGAGACCCAGTACTTC.

This clone occurred many times. This chain joins TRBV10-2 and TRBJ2-7; D is possibly TRBD2 (6 bases). V gave up 4 bases and J gave up 1 base, with 11 bases separating them. Per the germline V gene, CDR1 is WSHSY and CDR2 is SAAADI. The CDR3 totals 14 residues. CDR3 nucleotide sequence: TGCGCCAGCAGTGTCATTAGCGGATCCTACGAGCAGTACTTC. This sequence encodes CASSVISGSYEQYF.

This rearrangement joins TRBV27 to TRBJ1-1; D not resolved. CDR1 is MNHEY, CDR2 SMNVEV, per germline (reference sequence). The CDR3 is 14 residues long. V was clipped by 0 bases and J by 2 bases, with 7 bases between them. This chain's CDR3 is CASSLSARNTEAFF. CDR3 DNA: TGTGCCAGCAGTTTATCTGCAAGAAACACTGAAGCTTTCTTT.

In this sample, this clone turned up a few times. The rearrangement links TRBV25-1 to TRBJ2-2; 13 nucleotides align to TRBD2. This CDR3 has 17 residues. Germline V gene lookup returns CDR1 MGHDK and CDR2 SYGVNS. Unmatched junction bases numbered 6, after V lost 2 bases and J lost 6 bases. CDR3 nucleotides: TGTGCCAGCAGTGAAGGCCCGACTAGCGGGAGGTCCGGGGAGCTGTTTTTT. Translation: CASSEGPTSGRSGELFF.

The chain employs TRBV5-1 and TRBJ1-2; D not resolved. Per the germline V gene, CDR1 is SGHRS and CDR2 is YFSETQ. V lost 5 bases, J lost 1 base, and 9 bases lay in between. The CDR3 is 13 residues long. In DNA form, the CDR3 reads TGCGCCAGCAGAAGAGAGCTTAACTATGGCTACACCTTC. Translation gives CASRRELNYGYTF.

The V gene is TRBV30, the J gene TRBJ2-2; D unresolved. Trimming cost V 0 bases and J 6 bases, with 14 bases left between them. CDR1 GTSNPN and CDR2 SVGIG come from the germline V gene (reference sequence). The CDR3 extends over 15 amino acids. In DNA, the CDR3 is TGTGCCTGGAGTGTGTGGTCGGGTCTTCCCGGGGAGCTGTTTTTT. Translating gives CAWSVWSGLPGELFF.

This clone was counted between two and nine times. The chain couples TRBV9 to TRBJ2-3, with D tentatively TRBD1 (5 bases). The CDR3 loop spans 13 amino acids. Germline V gene lookup returns CDR1 SGDLS and CDR2 YYNGEE. V was clipped by 4 bases and J by 2 bases, with 8 bases between them. This CDR3 reads CASSRQNTDTQYF. In DNA, the CDR3 is TGTGCCAGCAGCCGACAGAACACAGATACGCAGTATTTT.

The chain carries TRBV6-5 and TRBJ2-2; possible D gene TRBD2, 6 bases. The ends were cut back, 0 bases at V and 4 bases at J, with 9 bases in the middle. From germline, CDR1 is MNHEY and CDR2 SVGAGI. The CDR3 is 15 residues long. The CDR3: CASSYSRLVTGELFF. CDR3 DNA: TGTGCCAGCAGTTACTCGAGACTAGTCACCGGGGAGCTGTTTTTT.

This clone was seen only a few times. This chain links TRBV5-4 with TRBJ2-2, with 10 bases that match TRBD2. The CDR3 is 17 amino acids. With 2 bases clipped from V and 7 bases from J, the junction kept 11 bases outside the gene matches. Per germline, CDR1 SGHNT and CDR2 YYREEE (reference sequence). CDR3 in DNA: TGTGCCAGCAGCTTATCGGCTAGCGGGAGATTGAACGGGGAGCTGTTTTTT. Its translation is CASSLSASGRLNGELFF.

This clone was found a few times. V gene TRBV18 combines with J gene TRBJ2-2; 9 bases are shared with TRBD1. V was clipped by 5 bases and J by 1 base; unmatched bases: 5. The CDR3 totals 16 residues. The germline V gene has CDR1 KGHSH and CDR2 LQKENI. The CDR3 DNA sequence: TGTGCCAGCTCAGAACAGGGGGCCGGGAACACCGGGGAGCTGTTTTTT. Amino acid sequence: CASSEQGAGNTGELFF.

In its sample, this clone was seen a few times. The chain is built from TRBV28 and TRBJ2-3; 9 nucleotides line up with TRBD2. Per germline, CDR1 MDHEN and CDR2 SYDVKM. The trim removed 6 bases at V and 8 bases at J, leaving 12 bases unmatched. The CDR3 has 15 amino acids. The CDR3 bases are TGTGCCAGCAGCCATCCGGTAGCGGGAGTAGGTACGCAGTATTTT. This sequence encodes CASSHPVAGVGTQYF.

This clone appeared once. The CDR3 sequence is CASSYSGQGDTEAFF. The CDR3 DNA is TGTGCCAGCAGTTATTCGGGACAGGGCGACACTGAAGCTTTCTTT. J is TRBJ1-1 and V is TRBV6-5; 9 nucleotides align to TRBD1. The CDR3 totals 15 residues. CDR1 is MNHEY and CDR2 is SVGAGI in the germline V gene. V lost 3 bases, J lost 3 bases, and 5 bases stayed unmatched.

This clone was detected only a few times. J is TRBJ2-3 and V is TRBV28; 7 bases are shared with TRBD2. CDR1 MDHEN and CDR2 SYDVKM come from the germline V gene. V was pared by 6 bases and J by 0 bases, with 6 bases of the junction left unmatched. This CDR3 has 15 residues. In nucleotides, the CDR3 is TGTGCCAGCAGGGCTCAGGGAGGGAGCACAGATACGCAGTATTTT. The encoded protein is CASRAQGGSTDTQYF. Full variable domain (rest looked up from reference TRBV28 and TRBJ2-3): DVKVTQSSRYLVKRTGEKVFLECVQDMDHENMFWYRQDPGLGLRLIYFSYDVKMKEKGDIPEGYSVSREKKERFSLILESASTNQTSMYLCASRAQGGSTDTQYFGPGTRLTVL.

The chain has TRBV29-1 and TRBJ2-2, with D unclear. The CDR3 has 14 residues. The germline V gene has CDR1 SQVTM and CDR2 ANQGSEA. Trimming left V 4 bases short and J 2 bases short, with 11 bases between. The CDR3 coding sequence is TGCAGCGTTGTTCCTTCCCAAAACACCGGGGAGCTGTTTTTT. Translating gives CSVVPSQNTGELFF.

This clone was observed a few times. CDR3 DNA: TGCGCCAGCAGCTTGACAGGGGGTATGAGCTCTGGGGCCAACGTCCTGACTTTC. It is translated as CASSLTGGMSSGANVLTF. The chain has TRBV5-1 and TRBJ2-6, with TRBD1 matching over 8 bases. V was pared by 1 base and J by 0 bases, with 6 bases of the junction left unmatched. CDR3 length: 18 amino acids. Per germline, CDR1 SGHRS and CDR2 YFSETQ.

This rearrangement joins TRBV28 to TRBJ1-4; TRBD1 is a possible D gene (5 bases). V lost 4 bases, J lost 7 bases, and 16 bases lay in between. Looked up from germline, CDR1 is MDHEN and CDR2 is SYDVKM. The CDR3 extends over 15 amino acids. CDR3 bases: TGTGCCAGCAGTTCCCCGGGGGGGTCCACTGAAAAACTGTTTTTT. Translating it yields CASSSPGGSTEKLFF. Complete variable domain (other parts from reference TRBV28 and TRBJ1-4): DVKVTQSSRYLVKRTGEKVFLECVQDMDHENMFWYRQDPGLGLRLIYFSYDVKMKEKGDIPEGYSVSREKKERFSLILESASTNQTSMYLCASSSPGGSTEKLFFGSGTQLSVL.